The 32 T cell receptor beta chains below all came from one sample that was sequenced in a study of lymphopenia after photon versus proton radiotherapy. Assay used: immunoSEQ multiplex PCR; TCRdb lists only in-frame clones, some missing. The repertoire holds roughly 65,000 clones, roughly 88% seen once, with approximately 2.9% in the top ten. Sequenced here: peripheral blood, sampled from a patient treated with photon-based radiotherapy. These receptors were collected from a woman in her sixties or seventies with pancreatic cancer.

This chain uses TRBV28 with TRBJ2-6; D is undetermined. Trimming took 3 bases from V and 4 from J, leaving 19 bases between them. This CDR3 spans 18 amino acids. Germline values: CDR1 MDHEN, CDR2 SYDVKM. The CDR3 here is CASSFSHTELGGANVLTF. DNA of the CDR3: TGTGCCAGCAGTTTTTCGCATACCGAGTTGGGCGGGGCCAACGTCCTGACTTTC. Full variable domain (outside the CDR3, taken from reference TRBV28 and TRBJ2-6): DVKVTQSSRYLVKRTGEKVFLECVQDMDHENMFWYRQDPGLGLRLIYFSYDVKMKEKGDIPEGYSVSREKKERFSLILESASTNQTSMYLCASSFSHTELGGANVLTFGAGSRLTVL.

A single count supports this clone. The genes are TRBV29-1 and TRBJ1-2; tentatively, D is TRBD1 (6 bases). V lost 4 bases, J lost 0 bases, and 18 bases lay in between. The CDR3 runs to 16 residues. The germline V gene encodes CDR1 SQVTM and CDR2 ANQGSEA. CDR3 region: CSVGLSKTGANYGYTF. CDR3 nucleotides: TGCAGCGTTGGCCTCTCCAAGACAGGCGCTAACTATGGCTACACCTTC.

The V and J genes are TRBV7-2 and TRBJ1-2, with 9 bases matching TRBD1. The germline gives CDR1 SGHTA, CDR2 FQGNSA. The CDR3 contains 14 residues. Unmatched junction bases numbered 5, after V lost 1 base and J lost 8 bases. The CDR3 loop is CASSLGTGEGGYTF. CDR3 DNA sequence: TGTGCCAGCAGCTTAGGGACAGGGGAAGGGGGCTACACCTTC.

CDR3 DNA: TGTGCCAGCAGCTTAACGAGGGACAGACCCAATGAGCAGTTCTTC. This translates into CASSLTRDRPNEQFF. The chain joins TRBV7-3 to TRBJ2-1; 7 bases line up with TRBD1. J lost 6 bases, V lost 0 bases, and 5 bases had no gene match. The CDR3 is made up of 15 amino acids. Germline values: CDR1 SGHTA, CDR2 FQGTGA.

V and J are TRBV5-6 and TRBJ2-7, with D possibly matching TRBD2 (6 bases). Germline CDR1 reads SGHDT; CDR2 reads YYEEEE. The V and J ends lost 3 bases and 0 bases respectively, with 10 bases between them. This CDR3 has 14 amino acids. The chain's CDR3 is CASSSGTFSYEQYF. CDR3 sequence (DNA): TGTGCCAGCAGCTCCGGGACTTTCTCCTACGAGCAGTACTTC. Variable domain in full (rest from reference TRBV5-6 and TRBJ2-7): DAGVTQSPTHLIKTRGQQVTLRCSPKSGHDTVSWYQQALGQGPQFIFQYYEEEERQRGNFPDRFSGHQFPNYSSELNVNALLLGDSALYLCASSSGTFSYEQYFGPGTRLTVT.

J is TRBJ2-1 and V is TRBV5-6, with 7 bases that match TRBD1. The CDR3 spans 15 residues. Per germline, CDR1 SGHDT and CDR2 YYEEEE. Trimming cost V 4 bases and J 6 bases; bases outside gene matches: 10. In DNA form, the CDR3 reads TGTGCCAGCAGCAAAACAGGGGCGCCTCTCAATGAGCAGTTCTTC. This encodes CASSKTGAPLNEQFF.

The chain has TRBV4-3 and TRBJ1-2; TRBD1 aligns across 9 bases. V dropped 2 bases and J dropped 5; count of bases not matched to a gene: 9. The CDR3 covers 16 residues. Germline values: CDR1 LGHNA, CDR2 YSLEER. The CDR3 reads CASSQYTSGTGYGYTF. CDR3 DNA: TGCGCCAGCAGCCAATACACCAGCGGGACAGGGTATGGCTACACCTTC.

The chain uses TRBV29-1 and TRBJ2-2; 7 bases are shared with TRBD1. The CDR3 spans 13 residues. Germline V gene data show CDR1 as SQVTM and CDR2 as ANQGSEA. J lost 4 bases, V lost 7 bases, and 6 bases had no gene match. Here the CDR3 DNA reads TGCAGCGCGAGACAGGGTCGCACCGGGGAGCTGTTTTTT. This encodes CSARQGRTGELFF.

This clone was found once. V usage is TRBV9 and J usage is TRBJ2-7; 11 bases line up with TRBD2. With V trimmed by 2 bases and J by 5 bases, 6 bases remained unmatched. Germline CDR1 reads SGDLS; CDR2 reads YYNGEE. The CDR3 has 15 residues. CDR3 coding DNA: TGTGCCAGCAGCGTCGATAGCGGGAGGGCGCACGAGCAGTACTTC. The encoded protein is CASSVDSGRAHEQYF.

The chain is built from TRBV29-1 and TRBJ1-4, with 10 bases that match TRBD1. The trim removed 4 bases at V and 4 bases at J, leaving 0 bases unmatched. Looked up from germline, CDR1 is SQVTM and CDR2 is ANQGSEA. The CDR3 is 13 amino acids. CDR3 residues: CSVGDRGNEKLFF. CDR3 nucleotides: TGCAGCGTTGGGGACAGGGGTAATGAAAAACTGTTTTTT.

The V call is TRBV30, the J call TRBJ1-5; a possible D gene is TRBD1 (5 bases). Germline CDR1 is GTSNPN and CDR2 is SVGIG (reference sequence). V dropped 1 base and J dropped 9 bases, with 10 bases sitting between them. The CDR3 is 12 amino acids. The CDR3 sequence is CAWSGQPGPQHF. CDR3 coding DNA: TGTGCCTGGAGTGGACAGCCCGGGCCCCAGCATTTT.

V and J are TRBV2 and TRBJ2-7; 7 nucleotides match TRBD1. In germline, CDR1 is SNHLY, CDR2 FYNNEI. The length of the CDR3 is 17 residues. The V segment lost 6 bases and the J segment 6 bases; nucleotides outside the gene matches: 20. Here the CDR3 reads CASRGRPTGTATSEQYF. CDR3 coding DNA: TGTGCCAGCAGGGGCCGGCCCACCGGGACAGCCACGAGCGAGCAGTACTTC.

The CDR3 reads CASSLTQGDYGYTF. The CDR3 DNA reads as TGTGCCAGCAGCTTAACACAGGGTGACTATGGCTACACCTTC. This chain links TRBV7-3 with TRBJ1-2; a possible D gene is TRBD1 (6 bases). The CDR3 is 14 residues long. Looked up from germline, CDR1 is SGHTA and CDR2 is FQGTGA. Trimming took off 0 bases at V and 3 bases at J, with 8 bases between the two ends.

This chain uses TRBV7-2 with TRBJ1-5; tentatively, D is TRBD1 (6 bases). The germline V gene encodes CDR1 SGHTA and CDR2 FQGNSA. The CDR3 length is 15 residues. Trimming pared 1 base from V and 0 bases from J, leaving 7 bases between. The CDR3 loop is CASSLEGVSNQPQHF. In DNA, the CDR3 is TGTGCCAGCAGCTTAGAGGGGGTTAGCAATCAGCCCCAGCATTTT.

The rearrangement uses TRBV12-2 and TRBJ1-1. TRBV12-2 is recorded as a pseudogene. The CDR3 spans 16 residues. The CDR3 reads CASRPGWERSIYEAFF. The CDR3 nucleotides read TGTGCAAGTCGCCCAGGGTGGGAGAGGTCCATCTATGAAGCTTTCTTT.

V and J are TRBV9 and TRBJ2-5, with D possibly being TRBD2 (5 bases). Trimming cost V 5 bases and J 1 base, with 9 bases left between them. The CDR3 has 13 amino acids. Per germline, CDR1 SGDLS and CDR2 YYNGEE. The CDR3 reads CASSPGSQETQYF. The CDR3 coding sequence is TGTGCCAGCAGTCCGGGGTCCCAAGAGACCCAGTACTTC.

The chain has TRBV27 and TRBJ2-7, with 7 bases lining up with TRBD1. Per germline, CDR1 MNHEY and CDR2 SMNVEV (reference sequence). The CDR3 runs to 14 residues. V dropped 3 bases and J dropped 3; count of bases not matched to a gene: 5. In DNA, the CDR3 is TGTGCCAGCAGTTTCGCAGGGGGTGGCTACGAGCAGTACTTC. Its translation is CASSFAGGGYEQYF.

The rearrangement uses TRBV9 and TRBJ1-4; D gene uncertain. Trimming pared 4 bases from V and 7 bases from J, leaving 11 bases between. The germline V gene encodes CDR1 SGDLS and CDR2 YYNGEE. This CDR3 is built from 13 residues. Here the CDR3 DNA reads TGTGCCAGCAGCCCCACGCCTGTTGAAAAACTGTTTTTT. It yields the protein CASSPTPVEKLFF.

DNA for the CDR3: TGTGCCAGCAGTTCTTTGGACAGGCCGAAAGCTTTCTTT. It specifies CASSSLDRPKAFF. V and J are TRBV6-5 and TRBJ1-1; 7 bases align to TRBD1. Trimming cost V 4 bases and J 9 bases; bases outside gene matches: 8. The CDR3 has 13 amino acids. Germline-derived CDR1 and CDR2 are MNHEY and SVGAGI.

The J gene is TRBJ2-1, the V gene TRBV6-6; 7 bases match TRBD1. Germline values: CDR1 MNHNY, CDR2 SVGAGI (reference sequence). J was trimmed by 10 bases and V by 6 bases; bases with no gene match: 3. This CDR3 has 11 residues. DNA of the CDR3: TGTGCCAGCAGCCGGGACAGCGAGCAGTTCTTC. Encoded protein: CASSRDSEQFF.

V usage is TRBV28 and J usage is TRBJ2-3, with D possibly matching TRBD2 (5 bases). Germline CDR1 is MDHEN and CDR2 is SYDVKM. This CDR3 has 12 residues. V lost 4 bases to trimming and J lost 5 bases, with 7 bases between them. CDR3 residues: CASSSRGDTQYF. In nucleotides, the CDR3 is TGTGCCAGCAGTTCCCGGGGAGATACGCAGTATTTT.

This sequence joins TRBV6-6 and TRBJ1-1; D possibly corresponds to TRBD1 (5 bases). The CDR3 runs to 14 residues. CDR1 is MNHNY, CDR2 SVGAGI, per germline (reference sequence). V was trimmed by 2 bases and J by 1 base, leaving 8 bases between them. CDR3 in DNA: TGTGCCAGCAGTTACGGGACGGCGAACACTGAAGCTTTCTTT. Protein product: CASSYGTANTEAFF.

This clone was detected only once. The chain recombines TRBV18 with TRBJ2-1, with D unresolved. The CDR3 has 18 amino acids. The V end lost 3 bases, the J end lost 6 bases, and 24 bases lay between the germline ends. CDR1 is KGHSH, CDR2 LQKENI, per germline. The CDR3 DNA sequence: TGTGCCAGCTCACCCGTGAAGAAGCCCGGTCAACCCGCCAATGAGCAGTTCTTC. Residues: CASSPVKKPGQPANEQFF.

This clone was detected a few times. This chain joins TRBV27 and TRBJ2-1; 9 nucleotides match TRBD2. V was clipped by 4 bases and J by 9 bases; unmatched bases: 7. The germline V gene encodes CDR1 MNHEY and CDR2 SMNVEV (reference sequence). The CDR3 totals 14 residues. CDR3 DNA: TGTGCCAGCAGTTCTAGCGGGATGGGTGGTGAGCAGTTCTTC. It translates to CASSSSGMGGEQFF.

The V call is TRBV25-1, the J call TRBJ1-1; D gene uncertain. V was pared by 3 bases and J by 3 bases, with 5 bases between. Germline assignment: CDR1 MGHDK and CDR2 SYGVNS. The CDR3 covers 12 residues. CDR3 sequence (DNA): TGTGCCAGCAGTGACTGGGACACTGAAGCTTTCTTT. Protein sequence: CASSDWDTEAFF.

This sequence joins TRBV4-2 and TRBJ2-1; D possibly uses TRBD1 or TRBD2 (6 bases each). The germline CDR1 and CDR2 sequences are LGHNA and YNFKEQ. The V end was cut by 0 bases, the J end by 4 bases, with 16 bases between. The CDR3 extends over 17 amino acids. The chain's CDR3 is CASSQDLTTRGYNEQFF. The CDR3 bases are TGTGCCAGCAGCCAAGATCTTACGACTAGGGGGTACAATGAGCAGTTCTTC.

This rearrangement joins TRBV2 to TRBJ2-4, with TRBD2 identical over 10 bases. The V gene end was trimmed by 7 bases and the J gene end by 3 bases; junction bases not matched to a gene: 6. The CDR3 length is 15 residues. Germline V gene sequence: CDR1 SNHLY, CDR2 FYNNEI. The CDR3 bases are TGTGCCAGCATTAGCGGGAGGTTTGTCAAAAACATTCAGTACTTC. Translation: CASISGRFVKNIQYF.

This chain joins TRBV28 and TRBJ2-1, with a weak D call TRBD2 (5 bases). V was clipped by 1 base and J by 10 bases, with 11 bases between them. Germline V CDR1 and CDR2: MDHEN, SYDVKM. The CDR3 contains 13 residues. The CDR3 spells CASSLSGKPEQFF. For the CDR3, the DNA is TGTGCCAGCAGTTTATCCGGGAAGCCGGAGCAGTTCTTC.

The chain has TRBV5-6 and TRBJ1-5; possible D gene TRBD1, 5 bases. CDR1 is SGHDT and CDR2 is YYEEEE in the germline V gene. V was trimmed by 0 bases and J by 4 bases, leaving 17 bases between them. This CDR3 spans 17 amino acids. CDR3 residues: CASSLALGGGYNQPQHF. The CDR3 nucleotides read TGTGCCAGCAGCTTGGCCTTGGGGGGAGGATATAATCAGCCCCAGCATTTT.

The CDR3 nucleotides are TGTGCCAGCAGTTCACAGCTGAACACTGAAGCTTTCTTT. It yields the protein CASSSQLNTEAFF. The chain combines TRBV6-4 with TRBJ1-1; no definite D call. The V gene lost 5 bases and the J gene lost 0 bases, with 7 bases spanning the gap. CDR3 size: 13 residues. Germline CDR1 is MRHNA and CDR2 is SNTAGT.

A few counts support this clone. This chain links TRBV4-2 with TRBJ2-1, with TRBD2 matching over 10 bases. Germline V lookup: CDR1 LGHNA, CDR2 YNFKEQ. This CDR3 is 15 amino acids long. Unmatched junction bases numbered 8, after V lost 0 bases and J lost 12 bases. CDR3 region: CASSQDWLAGVTQFF. DNA for the CDR3: TGTGCCAGCAGCCAAGATTGGCTAGCGGGAGTGACGCAGTTCTTC.

Regarding this clone: The sample carries other DNA sequences with the same CDR3. The gene calls are TRBV13 and TRBJ1-5; 9 bases match TRBD1. This CDR3 spans 20 amino acids. Trimming took 0 bases from V and 3 from J; bases not matched to a gene: 15. CDR1 and CDR2 (germline): PRHDT, FYEKMQ (reference sequence). The CDR3 reads CASSLGRGDRVREVNQPQHF. CDR3 nucleotides: TGTGCCAGCAGCTTAGGGCGGGGGGACAGGGTAAGGGAGGTCAATCAGCCCCAGCATTTT.